A selection of T cell receptor beta chains follows, all from one sample in a study of CD8+ T cells in alopecia areata. The assay was immunoSEQ multiplex PCR, and TCRdb's table has in-frame clones only and misses some. Of about 200,000 clones listed, approximately 61% are singletons. The material sequenced was CD4+ T cells sorted from blood, taken at week 24, from a patient treated with tofacitinib. These receptors came from a human donor with alopecia areata. The CDR3 runs from the conserved cysteine through the conserved F or W. A D gene is named only where the DNA matches it firmly. The size of a clone is reported for some rows only, either as once, few or many, or as a class for expanded clones.

j_call v_call d_call clone_size cdr3_aa cdr3_nt
TRBJ2-5 TRBV27 . . CASSPDGQETQYF TGTGCCAGCAGTCCTGACGGACAAGAGACCCAGTACTTC
TRBJ1-1 TRBV30 . . CAWRTGPSPEAFF TGTGCCTGGCGAACTGGACCGTCCCCTGAAGCTTTCTTT
TRBJ2-5 TRBV15 TRBD1 . CATSAHRGETQYF TGTGCCACCAGCGCACACAGGGGAGAGACCCAGTACTTC
TRBJ2-1 TRBV18 TRBD1 few CASSPLGQENNEQFF TGTGCCAGCTCACCACTGGGACAGGAAAACAATGAGCAGTTCTTC
TRBJ2-3 TRBV5-6 TRBD1 . CASSFPGTGWDTDTQYF TGTGCCAGCAGCTTTCCCGGGACAGGGTGGGACACAGATACGCAGTATTTT
TRBJ2-3 TRBV30 . few CAWRGATRVTDTQYF TGTGCCTGGAGGGGGGCCACCCGGGTCACAGATACGCAGTATTTT
TRBJ1-1 TRBV5-1 . . CASSTSGNTEAFF TGCGCCAGCAGCACCTCGGGGAACACTGAAGCTTTCTTT
TRBJ2-1 TRBV5-1 TRBD2 . CASSLGSAGGPKFF TGCGCCAGCAGCTTGGGGTCAGCGGGGGGGCCGAAGTTCTTC
TRBJ2-2 TRBV4-3 TRBD1 few CASSQDLPRGRSGELFF TGCGCCAGCAGCCAAGATTTGCCCAGGGGGCGATCCGGGGAGCTGTTTTTT
TRBJ1-4 TRBV29-1 TRBD1 . CSVEGTGGNEKLFF TGCAGCGTTGAAGGGACAGGGGGCAATGAAAAACTGTTTTTT
TRBJ2-1 TRBV5-1 TRBD2 . CASSLKGLVEQFF TGCGCCAGCAGCTTGAAGGGACTAGTTGAGCAGTTCTTC
TRBJ1-1 TRBV6-5 . . CASSLNSGREAFF TGTGCCAGCAGTTTAAACTCCGGCAGAGAAGCTTTCTTT
TRBJ1-1 TRBV7-2 . . CASSRSGGTNTEAFF TGTGCCAGCAGCCGATCAGGCGGCACGAACACTGAAGCTTTCTTT
TRBJ2-3 TRBV29-1 TRBD1 . CSVGTTGASTDTQYF TGCAGCGTCGGCACTACAGGGGCAAGCACAGATACGCAGTATTTT
TRBJ1-6 TRBV19 . few CASRDANSPLHF TGTGCCAGTAGGGACGCTAATTCACCCCTCCACTTT